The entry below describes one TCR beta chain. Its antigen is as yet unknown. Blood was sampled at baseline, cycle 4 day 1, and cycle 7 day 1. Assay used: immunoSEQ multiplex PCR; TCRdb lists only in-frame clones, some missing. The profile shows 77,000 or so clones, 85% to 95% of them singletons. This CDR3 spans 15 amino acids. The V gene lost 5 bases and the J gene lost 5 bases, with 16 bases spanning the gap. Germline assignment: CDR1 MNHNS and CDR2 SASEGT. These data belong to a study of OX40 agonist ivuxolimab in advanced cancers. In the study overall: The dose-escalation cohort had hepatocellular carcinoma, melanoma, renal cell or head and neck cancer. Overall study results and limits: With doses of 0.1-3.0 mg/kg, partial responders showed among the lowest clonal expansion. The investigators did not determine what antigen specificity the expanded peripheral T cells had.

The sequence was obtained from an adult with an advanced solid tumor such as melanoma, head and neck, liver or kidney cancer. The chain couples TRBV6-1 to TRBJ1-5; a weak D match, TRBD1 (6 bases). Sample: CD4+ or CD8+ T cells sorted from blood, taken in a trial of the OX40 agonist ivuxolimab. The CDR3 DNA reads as TGTGCCAGCAGTCCTGACCTACAGGGCTATCAGCCCCAGCATTTT. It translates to CASSPDLQGYQPQHF.